Each of the 8 T cell receptor beta chains below was sequenced from the same sample in a study of cytomegalovirus exposure and HLA in healthy donors. PCR employed 60 Vbeta and 13 Jbeta primers. Libraries were prepared by immunoSEQ multiplex PCR; TCRdb keeps only in-frame clonotypes and omits some of them. The data contain about 220,000 clones, around 76% of them seen just once; the ten biggest clones take up 4.5% to 6%. Sequenced input: PBMCs. Receptors originate from a middle-aged woman in good health and CMV-seropositive.

V gene TRBV7-9 combines with J gene TRBJ1-2; D is perhaps TRBD1 (6 bases). Germline CDR1 and CDR2: SEHNR and FQNEAQ (reference sequence). This CDR3 is built from 17 residues. V was pared by 7 bases and J by 4 bases, with 25 bases between. The CDR3 is CASTTTREGEIGYGYTF. The CDR3 DNA reads TGTGCCAGCACCACTACCAGGGAGGGGGAGATCGGCTATGGCTACACCTTC.

With respect to this clone: The sample contains more than one DNA sequence encoding this CDR3. This sequence joins TRBV5-1 and TRBJ1-1; a possible D gene is TRBD1 (6 bases). Trimming removed 2 bases at V and 1 base at J, with 9 bases between. The CDR3 covers 14 residues. CDR1 SGHRS and CDR2 YFSETQ come from the germline V gene. CDR3 sequence: CASSLGQKNTEAFF. The CDR3 nucleotides read TGCGCCAGCAGCTTAGGACAGAAGAACACTGAAGCTTTCTTT.

The chain has TRBV7-3 and TRBJ2-7; maybe TRBD1 (5 bases). The CDR3 is made up of 15 amino acids. Germline V lookup: CDR1 SGHTA, CDR2 FQGTGA. Trimming stripped 2 bases from V and 1 base from J, with 12 bases between. CDR3 in DNA: TGTGCCAGCAGCTTAGGGGCCGTGGGATCCTACGAGCAGTACTTC. Amino acid sequence: CASSLGAVGSYEQYF. Looking up the rest from reference TRBV7-3 and TRBJ2-7 gives the full variable domain: GAGVSQTPSNKVTEKGKYVELRCDPISGHTALYWYRQSLGQGPEFLIYFQGTGAADDSGLPNDRFFAVRPEGSVSTLKIQRTERGDSAVYLCASSLGAVGSYEQYFGPGTRLTVT.

The chain has TRBV19 and TRBJ2-5; 13 bases agree with TRBD2. Germline lookup yields CDR1 LNHDA and CDR2 SQIVND (reference sequence). The length of the CDR3 is 18 residues. The V and J ends lost 4 bases and 5 bases, in that order; junction bases with no gene match: 13. The CDR3, as DNA: TGTGCCAGTAGTACTTGGACTAGCGGGGGAGACTTTCAGGAGACCCAGTACTTC. It codes for CASSTWTSGGDFQETQYF.

This clone showed up just a few times. The chain recombines TRBV7-6 with TRBJ1-4, with D possibly matching TRBD1 (6 bases). Germline lookup yields CDR1 SGHVS and CDR2 FNYEAQ. V lost 5 bases and J 5 bases, leaving 12 bases between the germline ends. CDR3 length equals 14 residues. Here the CDR3 reads CASSRRQENEKLFF. The DNA of the CDR3 is TGTGCCAGCAGCCGGCGACAGGAAAATGAAAAACTGTTTTTT.

This clone has only a few counts. The chain employs TRBV19 and TRBJ1-1; 7 bases fit TRBD1. Looked up from germline, CDR1 is LNHDA and CDR2 is SQIVND (reference sequence). V dropped 4 bases and J dropped 0; count of bases not matched to a gene: 5. This CDR3 contains 15 residues. CDR3 nucleotides: TGTGCCAGTAGTAAGGGGGCAGTTTTGAACACTGAAGCTTTCTTT. Translated: CASSKGAVLNTEAFF.

The rearrangement links TRBV7-3 to TRBJ2-3; D not resolved. CDR3 size: 13 residues. Trimming stripped 5 bases from V and 5 bases from J, with 11 bases between. Per the germline V gene, CDR1 is SGHTA and CDR2 is FQGTGA. CDR3 sequence reads: CASSPRFGDTQYF. The CDR3 DNA reads TGTGCCAGCAGCCCCCGGTTTGGAGATACGCAGTATTTT. Full variable domain (missing parts from reference TRBV7-3 and TRBJ2-3): GAGVSQTPSNKVTEKGKYVELRCDPISGHTALYWYRQSLGQGPEFLIYFQGTGAADDSGLPNDRFFAVRPEGSVSTLKIQRTERGDSAVYLCASSPRFGDTQYFGPGTRLTVL.

V usage is TRBV9 and J usage is TRBJ2-3; D may be TRBD1 (6 bases). The germline V gene encodes CDR1 SGDLS and CDR2 YYNGEE. This CDR3 has 15 residues. V dropped 4 bases and J dropped 2 bases, with 14 bases sitting between them. The CDR3 here is CASSPRGVDTDTQYF. The CDR3 bases are TGTGCCAGCAGCCCCAGGGGAGTAGACACAGATACGCAGTATTTT.